This T cell receptor beta chain was captured in a study of graft-versus-host responses after intestinal transplantation. Overall study findings and caveats: Some GvH clones appeared in ileal mucosa or blood before recipient bone marrow.

The data were produced by immunoSEQ multiplex PCR, yet TCRdb's version contains in-frame clones alone and is incomplete. The data hold 75,000 to 100,000 clones, with around 93% observed a single time. Remarks on this clone: Its antigen is not identified.

V was trimmed by 6 bases and J by 8 bases, leaving 22 bases between them. The CDR3 covers 15 residues. The germline V gene has CDR1 LNHDA and CDR2 SQIVND (reference sequence). The sample consisted of unstimulated CD8+ T cells sorted from spleen or lymph node cells, taken before intestinal transplant. V usage is TRBV19 and J usage is TRBJ1-1, with D perhaps TRBD1 (6 bases). This sequence originates from a human donor who received an intestinal transplant. CDR3 in DNA: TGTGCCAGTAGCATCGTTGCGGGGGCGGGCCCCGAAGCTTTCTTT. Encoded protein: CASSIVAGAGPEAFF.